The 31 T cell receptor beta chains reported below all come from one sample, sequenced in a study of vaccination effects on CD4 cells after COVID-19. The table came from immunoSEQ multiplex PCR; TCRdb's copy has only in-frame clones and leaves some out. The table shows tens of thousands of clones, with approximately 78% occurring only once. ViraFEST used viral peptide pools to expand antigen-specific CD4+ T cells before sequencing. Isolating CD4+ T cells followed 9 to 11 days of culture. Either the BNT162b2 or mRNA-1273 vaccine was given to participants in two doses. Antigen specificity for these receptors is unknown. Sequenced material: CD4+ T cells from PBMCs cultured with HCoV-OC43 spike peptides, taken after COVID-19 vaccination. As to subset: HCoV-OC43 spike overlapping peptide pool stimulation. These receptors were taken from a human donor who received a COVID-19 vaccine.

The chain employs TRBV7-8 and TRBJ1-3; D may be TRBD1 (5 bases). Germline-derived CDR1 and CDR2 are SGHVS and FQNEAQ. V lost 6 bases, J lost 0 bases, and 15 bases lay in between. The CDR3 contains 16 residues. Written as DNA, the CDR3 is TGTGCCAGCAGGGGGGAGGGATCCTACTCTGGAAACACCATATATTTT. It encodes CASRGEGSYSGNTIYF. The full variable domain, its missing parts supplied by reference TRBV7-8 and TRBJ1-3, is GAGVSQSPRYKVAKRGQDVALRCDPISGHVSLFWYQQALGQGPEFLTYFQNEAQLDKSGLPSDRFFAERPEGSVSTLKIQRTQQEDSAVYLCASRGEGSYSGNTIYFGEGSWLTVV.

The J gene is TRBJ2-5, the V gene TRBV7-2; D may match TRBD1 or TRBD2 (5 bases each). Germline values: CDR1 SGHTA, CDR2 FQGNSA. The CDR3 spans 13 residues. V shed 3 bases and J shed 1 base, with 6 bases lying between them. The CDR3 loop is CASSLGPQETQYF. CDR3 coding DNA: TGTGCCAGCAGCTTGGGACCCCAAGAGACCCAGTACTTC.

V is TRBV3-1 (or the pseudogene TRBV3-2) and J is TRBJ2-3; tentative D call: TRBD1 (5 bases). Germline assignment: CDR1 LGHDT and CDR2 YNNKEL (reference sequence). V lost 5 bases and J 3 bases, leaving 9 bases between the germline ends. The CDR3 consists of 13 residues. CDR3 loop: CASSSAGTDTQYF. CDR3 DNA sequence: TGTGCCAGCAGCTCGGCAGGGACAGATACGCAGTATTTT.

Only one count was recorded for this clone. This CDR3 reads CAWSVNTGNTEAFF. The CDR3 nucleotides read TGTGCCTGGAGTGTGAATACAGGGAACACTGAAGCTTTCTTT. The gene calls are TRBV30 and TRBJ1-1, with D tentatively TRBD1 (5 bases). Germline assignment: CDR1 GTSNPN and CDR2 SVGIG (reference sequence). The CDR3 sequence is 14 residues long. V was pared by 0 bases and J by 1 base, with 9 bases between. The full variable domain, rest sourced from reference TRBV30 and TRBJ1-1, is SQTIHQWPATLVQPVGSPLSLECTVEGTSNPNLYWYRQAAGRGLQLLFYSVGIGQISSEVPQNLSASRPQDRQFILSSKKLLLSDSGFYLCAWSVNTGNTEAFFGQGTRLTVV.

This sequence joins TRBV28 and TRBJ1-1; D unclear. V lost 2 bases, J lost 10 bases, and 11 bases lay in between. CDR1 and CDR2 from the germline V gene are MDHEN and SYDVKM. The CDR3 sequence is 12 residues long. The CDR3 protein is CASSLTRGGAFF. CDR3 DNA: TGTGCCAGCAGTTTAACCCGAGGAGGAGCTTTCTTT.

This chain uses TRBV6-6 with TRBJ1-1; D is ambiguous. Germline V lookup: CDR1 MNHNY, CDR2 SVGAGI (reference sequence). The CDR3 has 12 residues. With 5 bases removed from V and 7 bases from J, the gap between germline ends came to 11 bases. The CDR3 sequence is CASSTREVEAFF. CDR3 in DNA: TGTGCCAGCAGTACCCGGGAGGTTGAAGCTTTCTTT.

The chain links TRBV18 to TRBJ2-7, with 8 nucleotides matching TRBD1. This CDR3 spans 14 amino acids. From germline, CDR1 is KGHSH and CDR2 LQKENI. Trimming at V came to 3 bases and at J to 7 bases, leaving 8 bases not matched to a gene. The CDR3 here is CASSPDRASGEQYV. The CDR3 bases are TGTGCCAGCTCACCGGACAGGGCCTCTGGAGAGCAGTACGTC.

The V and J genes are TRBV15 and TRBJ1-2, with D uncertain. Germline loops: CDR1 LNHNV, CDR2 YYDKDF (reference sequence). Trimming left V 3 bases short and J 3 bases short, with 14 bases between. The CDR3 has 15 amino acids. The CDR3 protein is CATSSSGVGDYGYTF. CDR3 DNA: TGTGCCACCAGCAGTTCTGGGGTAGGCGACTATGGCTACACCTTC.

The chain has TRBV19 and TRBJ1-2, with 9 bases lining up with TRBD1. CDR3 length: 15 amino acids. CDR1 and CDR2 from the germline V gene are LNHDA and SQIVND (reference sequence). Trimming at V came to 10 bases and at J to 2 bases, leaving 11 bases not matched to a gene. The CDR3 loop is CAISSTGGPNYGYTF. CDR3 coding DNA: TGTGCCATCTCGTCTACAGGGGGCCCCAACTATGGCTACACCTTC.

In this sample, this clone turned up a few times. V usage is TRBV5-1 and J usage is TRBJ1-4; perhaps TRBD1 as D (5 bases). Trimming shortened V by 0 bases and J by 8 bases, and 14 bases separated the two germline ends. The CDR3 runs to 15 residues. Germline CDR1 reads SGHRS; CDR2 reads YFSETQ. The CDR3 region is CASSLVGQGGEKLFF. CDR3 nucleotides: TGCGCCAGCAGCTTGGTGGGTCAGGGAGGGGAAAAACTGTTTTTT.

The chain is built from TRBV24-1 and TRBJ2-1; perhaps D is TRBD1 or TRBD2 (5 bases each). Looked up from germline, CDR1 is KGHDR and CDR2 is SFDVKD. The V and J ends lost 2 bases and 0 bases respectively, with 10 bases between them. The CDR3 is 16 amino acids. As DNA, the CDR3 is TGTGCCACCAGTGATTCTTCAGGGAGCTCCTACAATGAGCAGTTCTTC. Amino acids: CATSDSSGSSYNEQFF.

V usage is TRBV5-1 and J usage is TRBJ1-2; D may be TRBD1 (5 bases). Trimming removed 5 bases at V and 2 bases at J, with 10 bases between. Germline lookup yields CDR1 SGHRS and CDR2 YFSETQ. CDR3 length: 13 residues. CDR3 sequence: CASSPDRNYGYTF. CDR3 coding DNA: TGCGCCAGCAGTCCCGACAGAAACTATGGCTACACCTTC. Combining the CDR3 with reference TRBV5-1 and TRBJ1-2 gives the whole variable domain KAGVTQTPRYLIKTRGQQVTLSCSPISGHRSVSWYQQTPGQGLQFLFEYFSETQRNKGNFPGRFSGRQFSNSRSEMNVSTLELGDSALYLCASSPDRNYGYTFGSGTRLTVV.

In its sample, this clone was seen a few times. The J gene is TRBJ1-1, the V gene TRBV7-9; D may be TRBD1 (5 bases). Trimming shortened V by 2 bases and J by 5 bases, and 15 bases separated the two germline ends. This CDR3 is 15 amino acids long. Germline V gives CDR1 SEHNR, CDR2 FQNEAQ (reference sequence). The CDR3 here is CASSLPGVRGTEAFF. CDR3 nucleotide sequence: TGTGCCAGCAGCTTACCGGGGGTTCGCGGGACTGAAGCTTTCTTT.

The V and J genes are TRBV4-1 and TRBJ2-1; 8 bases map to TRBD1. There are 16 residues in the CDR3. The germline V gene has CDR1 MGHRA and CDR2 YSYEKL. The V and J ends lost 4 bases and 3 bases, in that order; junction bases with no gene match: 8. CDR3 residues: CASSRFGTGVYNEQFF. The CDR3 region has the DNA TGCGCCAGCAGCCGATTCGGGACAGGAGTCTACAATGAGCAGTTCTTC.

The chain joins TRBV9 to TRBJ2-3, with D hard to call. This CDR3 has 14 residues. Germline-derived CDR1 and CDR2 are SGDLS and YYNGEE. Trimming took off 0 bases at V and 6 bases at J, with 11 bases between the two ends. The CDR3 region has the DNA TGTGCCAGCAGCGTAGGCCTATATTCGGATACGCAGTATTTT. It specifies CASSVGLYSDTQYF.

The J gene is TRBJ1-5, the V gene TRBV6-4; D not certain. V gave up 4 bases and J gave up 0 bases, with 4 bases separating them. The CDR3 is made up of 13 amino acids. Looked up from germline, CDR1 is MRHNA and CDR2 is SNTAGT. DNA for the CDR3: TGTGCCAGCAGTGTCGATAGCAATCAGCCCCAGCATTTT. This sequence encodes CASSVDSNQPQHF.

The chain uses TRBV24-1 and TRBJ1-5; D is ambiguous. The length of the CDR3 is 14 residues. The V and J ends lost 4 bases and 5 bases respectively, with 11 bases between them. Germline assignment: CDR1 KGHDR and CDR2 SFDVKD. CDR3 sequence: CATSERQTYQPQHF. In DNA, the CDR3 is TGTGCCACCAGTGAGAGGCAGACTTATCAGCCCCAGCATTTT.

This chain joins TRBV5-1 and TRBJ1-4, with D perhaps TRBD1 (6 bases). The CDR3 is 16 amino acids. Trimming stripped 0 bases from V and 5 bases from J, with 14 bases between. Germline V lookup: CDR1 SGHRS, CDR2 YFSETQ. CDR3 DNA sequence: TGCGCCAGCAGCTTGGAGCCACAGGGCGAGAATGAAAAACTGTTTTTT. Protein product: CASSLEPQGENEKLFF.

The genes are TRBV7-2 and TRBJ1-4; 8 bases map to TRBD1. CDR1 and CDR2 (germline): SGHTA, FQGNSA. V was pared by 4 bases and J by 5 bases, with 6 bases of the junction left unmatched. CDR3 length: 15 amino acids. In DNA form, the CDR3 reads TGTGCCAGCAGCTCGCGACAGGGGTCGAATGAAAAACTGTTTTTT. Protein sequence: CASSSRQGSNEKLFF.

The J gene is TRBJ1-1, the V gene TRBV20-1; 8 bases match TRBD1. CDR1 is DFQATT, CDR2 SNEGSKA, per germline (reference sequence). The V segment lost 2 bases and the J segment 10 bases; nucleotides outside the gene matches: 3. This CDR3 contains 11 residues. The CDR3 coding sequence is TGCAGTGCTAGATATGGACAGGGAGCTTTCTTT. Encoded protein: CSARYGQGAFF.

This chain connects TRBV3-1 (or the pseudogene TRBV3-2) to TRBJ2-5, with TRBD1 as a possible D gene (6 bases). V was pared by 4 bases and J by 1 base, with 10 bases between. This CDR3 has 14 residues. CDR1 is LGHDT, CDR2 YNNKEL, per germline (reference sequence). DNA of the CDR3: TGTGCCAGCAGCCTTCAGGGGTCCCAAGAGACCCAGTACTTC. Translation: CASSLQGSQETQYF.

The genes are TRBV18 and TRBJ1-6; maybe TRBD1 (5 bases). The V gene lost 3 bases and the J gene lost 0 bases, with 18 bases spanning the gap. This CDR3 has 19 amino acids. Germline V gives CDR1 KGHSH, CDR2 LQKENI. CDR3 sequence (DNA): TGTGCCAGCTCACCGAAGGGGCAGGTCTTACCCTCCTATAATTCACCCCTCCACTTT. Translated, it gives CASSPKGQVLPSYNSPLHF.

This clone was counted between two and nine times. This chain connects TRBV19 to TRBJ2-1, with 12 bases aligning to TRBD2. With V trimmed by 6 bases and J by 8 bases, 8 bases remained unmatched. The CDR3 totals 15 residues. Germline values: CDR1 LNHDA, CDR2 SQIVND (reference sequence). For the CDR3, the DNA is TGTGCCAGTAGCATGACTAGCGGGGGTGTCTATGAGCAGTTCTTC. Amino acid sequence: CASSMTSGGVYEQFF.

This chain uses TRBV10-3 with TRBJ2-7, with 8 bases aligning to TRBD1. Germline trimming cut 2 bases from V and 2 bases from J; bases unmatched to any gene: 8. The CDR3 loop spans 16 amino acids. The germline gives CDR1 ENHRY, CDR2 SYGVKD. The CDR3 loop reads CAISEAGTGRAYEQYV. CDR3 coding DNA: TGTGCCATCAGTGAGGCAGGGACAGGCCGCGCCTACGAGCAGTACGTC.

This chain connects TRBV5-1 to TRBJ1-1; no reliable D call. The length of the CDR3 is 11 residues. Trimming shortened V by 6 bases and J by 1 base, and 4 bases separated the two germline ends. CDR1 SGHRS and CDR2 YFSETQ come from the germline V gene. In DNA, the CDR3 is TGCGCCAGCAAAACGAACACTGAAGCTTTCTTT. Its protein product is CASKTNTEAFF.

This clone was detected a few times. The chain uses TRBV28 and TRBJ2-2; D remains ambiguous. This CDR3 is 17 amino acids long. Germline V gene data show CDR1 as MDHEN and CDR2 as SYDVKM. Trimming took 6 bases from V and 1 from J, leaving 18 bases between them. The CDR3: CASSLRPRTVNTGELFF. CDR3 in DNA: TGTGCCAGCAGCCTGCGCCCCAGGACCGTGAACACCGGGGAGCTGTTTTTT.

The rearrangement joins TRBV3-1 (or the pseudogene TRBV3-2) to TRBJ2-7; D is unresolved. Trimming left V 1 base short and J 0 bases short, with 10 bases between. The germline gives CDR1 LGHDT, CDR2 YNNKEL (reference sequence). CDR3 length: 15 amino acids. CDR3 DNA: TGTGCCAGCAGCCAAGGGGCAGGTAGCTCCTACGAGCAGTACGTC. This sequence encodes CASSQGAGSSYEQYV.

V usage is TRBV19 and J usage is TRBJ2-5, with 7 bases lining up with TRBD1. The CDR3 is 14 amino acids. V dropped 6 bases and J dropped 1; count of bases not matched to a gene: 5. Per the germline V gene, CDR1 is LNHDA and CDR2 is SQIVND (reference sequence). The DNA for the CDR3 is TGTGCCAGTAGGATTGGGACAGCCCAAGAGACCCAGTACTTC. Its translation is CASRIGTAQETQYF.

The rearrangement uses TRBV9 and TRBJ2-2; D might be TRBD2 (6 bases). V was clipped by 2 bases and J by 2 bases, with 16 bases between them. This CDR3 spans 17 amino acids. Germline V gene lookup returns CDR1 SGDLS and CDR2 YYNGEE. For the CDR3, the DNA is TGTGCCAGCAGCGTTCCCGGGGGTCATGAAAACACCGGGGAGCTGTTTTTT. It is translated as CASSVPGGHENTGELFF.

This rearrangement joins TRBV4-1 to TRBJ2-5; unclear D gene. This CDR3 has 16 residues. Germline V gene lookup returns CDR1 MGHRA and CDR2 YSYEKL. The V gene lost 2 bases and the J gene lost 1 base, with 14 bases spanning the gap. CDR3 region: CASSQLNLGFQETQYF. As DNA, the CDR3 is TGCGCCAGCAGCCAATTGAATTTGGGATTCCAAGAGACCCAGTACTTC.

V usage is TRBV18 and J usage is TRBJ1-1; TRBD1 is a possible D gene (5 bases). V was trimmed by 5 bases and J by 2 bases, leaving 9 bases between them. CDR1 and CDR2 (germline): KGHSH, LQKENI. CDR3 length: 13 amino acids. This chain's CDR3 is CASSSTVNTEAFF. The CDR3, as DNA: TGTGCCAGCTCATCGACAGTTAACACTGAAGCTTTCTTT.